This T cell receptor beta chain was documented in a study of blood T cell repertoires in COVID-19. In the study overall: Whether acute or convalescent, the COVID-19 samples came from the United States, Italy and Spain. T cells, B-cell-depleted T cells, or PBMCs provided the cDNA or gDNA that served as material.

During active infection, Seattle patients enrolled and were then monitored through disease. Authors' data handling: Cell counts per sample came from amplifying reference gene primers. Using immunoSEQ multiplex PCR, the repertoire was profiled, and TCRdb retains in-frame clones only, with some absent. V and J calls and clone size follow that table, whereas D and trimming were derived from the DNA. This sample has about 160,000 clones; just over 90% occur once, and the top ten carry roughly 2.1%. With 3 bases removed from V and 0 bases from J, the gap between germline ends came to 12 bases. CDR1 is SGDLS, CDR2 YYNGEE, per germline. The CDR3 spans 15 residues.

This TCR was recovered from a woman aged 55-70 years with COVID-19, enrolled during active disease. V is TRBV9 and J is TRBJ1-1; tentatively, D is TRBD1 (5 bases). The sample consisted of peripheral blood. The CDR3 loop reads CASSDPREMNTEAFF. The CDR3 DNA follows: TGTGCCAGCAGCGATCCCAGGGAAATGAACACTGAAGCTTTCTTT.